The text below deals with one TCR beta chain. As yet, its antigen is unknown. This record belongs to a study of identical twins. Study-level points and caveats: Conclusions were drawn cross-sectionally by statistical analysis, without following the same donors.

Using its own MiXCR run on the 5' RACE reads, TCRdb lists one record per CDR3 protein. The top ten hold about an eighth of the sample, which has some 790,000 distinct CDR3 sequences, 15% to 20% seen once. These sequences were also reported in another study, on T cells expressing NK-cell markers. That paper adds: Sorted CD3+CD56-NKG2C+, CD3+CD56+NKG2C- and CD3+CD56+NKG2C+ T cells were the source of the TCR beta repertoires. A handful of donors likewise had their CD3+CD56-NKG2C+ fraction led by these clonotypes.

Specimen: PBMCs. The sequence derives from a woman aged 18-29 years in good health.

The CDR3 spells CASSPRLAAYEQYF. CDR3 sequence (DNA): TGTGCCAGCAGCCCCCGACTAGCTGCCTACGAGCAGTACTTC. V usage is TRBV7-2 and J usage is TRBJ2-7; 7 bases are shared with TRBD2. V dropped 5 bases and J dropped 2; count of bases not matched to a gene: 6. CDR3 length: 14 residues. Germline-derived CDR1 and CDR2 are SGHTA and FQGNSA.